These 6 T cell receptor beta chains were sequenced from one sample in a study of T cell responses to AZD1222 COVID-19 vaccine. The method was immunoSEQ multiplex PCR; TCRdb's version includes in-frame clones alone and lacks a portion of them. The top ten clones hold around 18% of a sample with 60,000 to 75,000 clones, roughly 82% of them seen once. This material consisted of peripheral blood, taken on day 0 of AZD1222 vaccination. These receptors were obtained from an adult in good health.

This chain joins TRBV19 and TRBJ1-5, with TRBD1 as a possible D gene (5 bases). V was clipped by 3 bases and J by 3 bases, with 12 bases between them. The CDR3 is made up of 15 amino acids. CDR1 and CDR2 from the germline V gene are LNHDA and SQIVND (reference sequence). CDR3: CASSILGGPNQPQHF. For the CDR3, the DNA is TGTGCCAGTAGTATTTTGGGGGGACCCAATCAGCCCCAGCATTTT. Based on the CDR3 plus reference TRBV19 and TRBJ1-5, the full variable domain is DGGITQSPKYLFRKEGQNVTLSCEQNLNHDAMYWYRQDPGQGLRLIYYSQIVNDFQKGDIAEGYSVSREKKESFPLTVTSAQKNPTAFYLCASSILGGPNQPQHFGDGTRLSIL.

In its sample, this clone was seen once. This chain connects TRBV28 to TRBJ1-5; D may be TRBD1 (6 bases). V shed 4 bases and J shed 1 base, with 11 bases lying between them. The CDR3 runs 15 residues. Germline CDR1 is MDHEN and CDR2 is SYDVKM. CDR3 coding DNA: TGTGCCAGCAGTTACGGACAGTTAAGCAATCAGCCCCAGCATTTT. It yields the protein CASSYGQLSNQPQHF.

This sequence joins TRBV7-2 and TRBJ2-2; D not resolved. CDR3 length: 16 amino acids. Germline CDR1 and CDR2: SGHTA and FQGNSA. Deletions cut 4 bases from V and 0 bases from J, with 12 bases between. The CDR3 is CASSSRRGPNTGELFF. DNA for the CDR3: TGTGCCAGCAGCTCCCGGAGAGGCCCGAACACCGGGGAGCTGTTTTTT.

This clone turned up a few times. J is TRBJ1-3 and V is TRBV9; 9 bases fit TRBD1. V lost 5 bases, J lost 2 bases, and 2 bases stayed unmatched. In germline, CDR1 is SGDLS, CDR2 YYNGEE. The CDR3 extends over 14 amino acids. The CDR3 nucleotides read TGTGCCAGCAGGGGACAGGGAGCTGGAAACACCATATATTTT. Translating it yields CASRGQGAGNTIYF.

The DNA of the CDR3 is TGTGCCAGCAGCTTGAGAGGGTTATTCTATGGCTACACCTTC. It yields the protein CASSLRGLFYGYTF. This chain joins TRBV5-6 and TRBJ1-2; D gene uncertain. From germline, CDR1 is SGHDT and CDR2 YYEEEE. The CDR3 contains 14 residues. V was pared by 1 base and J by 4 bases, with 11 bases between.

The chain couples TRBV6-2 or TRBV6-3 to TRBJ2-3; 10 nucleotides align to TRBD2. The CDR3 loop spans 18 amino acids. CDR1 MNHEY and CDR2 SVGEGT come from the germline V gene. With 2 bases clipped from V and 4 bases from J, the junction kept 12 bases outside the gene matches. DNA of the CDR3: TGTGCCAGCAGTTACACCAGGACTAGCGGTACCAGGGCAGATACGCAGTATTTT. Translation gives CASSYTRTSGTRADTQYF.